This T cell receptor beta chain is from a study of preoperative IRX-2 immunotherapy in early breast cancer. Specified treatment: preoperative locoregional IRX-2 cytokine immunotherapy. Assay used: immunoSEQ multiplex PCR; TCRdb lists only in-frame clones, some missing. In the table there are about 3,400 clones, approximately 79% of which are singletons. This clone was counted a few times. The trim removed 6 bases at V and 3 bases at J, leaving 12 bases unmatched. CDR1 is LNHDA, CDR2 SQIVND, per germline (reference sequence). The CDR3 sequence is 17 residues long. The input for sequencing was tumor tissue, taken after IRX-2 immunotherapy. This sequence joins TRBV19 and TRBJ1-1, with TRBD1 identical over 11 bases. The origin of this receptor is a human donor with breast cancer. The CDR3: CASRQRDRGAVDTEAFF. Here the CDR3 DNA reads TGTGCCAGTAGACAGAGGGACAGGGGGGCGGTGGACACTGAAGCTTTCTTT.